This TCR beta chain emerged from a study of identical twins. Remarks on this clonotype: Antigen specificity is unknown.

TCRdb itself ran the 5' RACE reads through MiXCR, one entry per CDR3 protein. In the table there are more than 600,000 distinct CDR3 sequences, 15% to 20% of which are singletons. Trimming pared 3 bases from V and 8 bases from J, leaving 17 bases between. Germline CDR1 reads DFQATT; CDR2 reads SNEGSKA (reference sequence). The CDR3 is 14 amino acids. Notes on the study in general: Researchers reported weaker excess twin sharing in beta out-of-frame sequences.

The same data also went into a second study, on T cells expressing NK-cell markers. From that report: Beta-chain profiling covered CD3+CD56+NKG2C+, CD3+CD56+NKG2C- and CD3+CD56-NKG2C+ sorted subsets.

V is TRBV20-1 and J is TRBJ2-1; D gene unclear. The TCR was taken from a woman aged 18-29 years in good health. Sequencing used PBMCs. CDR3 protein: CSARAITRFYEQFF. The CDR3 DNA sequence: TGCAGTGCTAGGGCCATTACACGGTTCTATGAGCAGTTCTTC.